This T cell receptor (beta chain) was profiled in a study of CD8 T cells in Susac syndrome. Multiple sclerosis controls were treatment-naive patients with stable or active relapsing-remitting disease. With random hexamers, about 0.5 to 1 ug RNA was reverse transcribed. TCRdb independently ran MiXCR on the immunoSEQ multiplex PCR reads; one entry per CDR3 protein. The table records roughly 150,000 distinct CDR3 sequences, just under 97% of them present only once. The CDR3 spans 13 residues. The ends were cut back, 3 bases at V and 4 bases at J, with 9 bases in the middle. The rearrangement joins TRBV12-3 or TRBV12-4 to TRBJ1-1, with D unresolved. This clonotype was sampled from a human donor with multiple sclerosis. Sequencing input: CD8+ T cells from PBMCs. The CDR3 DNA is TGTGCCAGCAGTTTGGCGTTTCGCACTGAAGCTTTCTTT. Protein: CASSLAFRTEAFF.